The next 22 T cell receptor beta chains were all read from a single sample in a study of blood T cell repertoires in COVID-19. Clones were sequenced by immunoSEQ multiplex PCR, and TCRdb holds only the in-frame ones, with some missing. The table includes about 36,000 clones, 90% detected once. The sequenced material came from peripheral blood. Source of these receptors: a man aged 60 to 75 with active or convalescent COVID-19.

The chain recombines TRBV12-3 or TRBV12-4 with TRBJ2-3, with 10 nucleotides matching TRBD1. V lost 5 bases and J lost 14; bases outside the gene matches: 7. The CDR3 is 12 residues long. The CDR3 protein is CASSPGTGARYF. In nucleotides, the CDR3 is TGTGCCAGCAGTCCCGGGACAGGGGCAAGGTATTTT.

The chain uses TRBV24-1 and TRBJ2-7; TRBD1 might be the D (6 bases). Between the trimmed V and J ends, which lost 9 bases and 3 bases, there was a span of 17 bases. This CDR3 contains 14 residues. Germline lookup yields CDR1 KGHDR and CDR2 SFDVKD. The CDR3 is CATASGANYYEQYF. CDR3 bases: TGTGCCACCGCATCAGGGGCCAATTACTACGAGCAGTACTTC.

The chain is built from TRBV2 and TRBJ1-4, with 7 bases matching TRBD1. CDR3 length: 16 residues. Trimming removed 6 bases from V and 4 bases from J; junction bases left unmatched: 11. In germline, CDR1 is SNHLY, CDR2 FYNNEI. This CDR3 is CASRARRQGGNEKLFF. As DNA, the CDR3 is TGTGCCAGCAGAGCCCGCCGACAGGGAGGTAATGAAAAACTGTTTTTT.

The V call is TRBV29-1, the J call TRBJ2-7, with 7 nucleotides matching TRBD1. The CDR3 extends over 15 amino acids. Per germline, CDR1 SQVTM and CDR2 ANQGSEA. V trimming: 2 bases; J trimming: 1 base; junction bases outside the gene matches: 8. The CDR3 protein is CSVESGQAPSYEQYF. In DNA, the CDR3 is TGCAGCGTTGAATCCGGACAGGCCCCGTCCTACGAGCAGTACTTC.

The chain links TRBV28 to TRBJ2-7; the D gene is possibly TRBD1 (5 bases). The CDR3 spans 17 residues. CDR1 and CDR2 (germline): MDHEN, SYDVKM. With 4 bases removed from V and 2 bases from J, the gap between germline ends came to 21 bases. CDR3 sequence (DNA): TGTGCCAGCAGTTCGACAGTCGACTGGACCCTCCCCTACGAGCAGTACTTC. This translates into CASSSTVDWTLPYEQYF.

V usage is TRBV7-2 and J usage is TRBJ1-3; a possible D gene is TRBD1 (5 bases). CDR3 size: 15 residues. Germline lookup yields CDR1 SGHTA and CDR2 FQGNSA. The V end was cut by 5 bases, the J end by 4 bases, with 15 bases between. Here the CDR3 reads CASSSRELAGNTIYF. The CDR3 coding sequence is TGTGCCAGCAGCAGCAGGGAATTGGCAGGAAACACCATATATTTT.

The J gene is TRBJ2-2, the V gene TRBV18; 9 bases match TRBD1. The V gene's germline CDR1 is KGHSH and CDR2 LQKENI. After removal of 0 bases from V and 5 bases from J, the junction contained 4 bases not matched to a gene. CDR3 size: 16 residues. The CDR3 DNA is TGTGCCAGCTCACCACCCGGGACAGGGTCTACCGGGGAGCTGTTTTTT. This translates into CASSPPGTGSTGELFF.

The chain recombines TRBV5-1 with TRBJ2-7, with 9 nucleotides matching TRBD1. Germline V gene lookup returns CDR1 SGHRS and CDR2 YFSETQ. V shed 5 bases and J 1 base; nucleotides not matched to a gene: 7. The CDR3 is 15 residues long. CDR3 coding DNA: TGCGCCAGCAGGATAACAGGGGGCGGATCCTACGAGCAGTACTTC. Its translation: CASRITGGGSYEQYF.

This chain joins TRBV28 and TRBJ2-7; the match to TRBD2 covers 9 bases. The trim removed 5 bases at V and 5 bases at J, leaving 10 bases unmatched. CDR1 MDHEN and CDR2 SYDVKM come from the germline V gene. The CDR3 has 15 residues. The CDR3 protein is CASSPPLAGTHEQYF. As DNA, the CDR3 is TGTGCCAGCAGTCCCCCCCTAGCGGGAACCCACGAGCAGTACTTC.

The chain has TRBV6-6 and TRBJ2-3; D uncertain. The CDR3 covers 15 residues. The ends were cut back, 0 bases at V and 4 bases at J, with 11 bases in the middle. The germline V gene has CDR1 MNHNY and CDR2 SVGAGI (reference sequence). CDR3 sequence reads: CASSYSSLLSDTQYF. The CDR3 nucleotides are TGTGCCAGCAGTTACTCCTCTTTACTCTCAGATACGCAGTATTTT.

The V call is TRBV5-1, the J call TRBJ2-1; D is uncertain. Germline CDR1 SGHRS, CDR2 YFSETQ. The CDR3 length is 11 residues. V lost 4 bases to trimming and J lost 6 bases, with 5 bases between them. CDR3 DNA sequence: TGCGCCAGCAGCATACTCAATGAGCAGTTCTTC. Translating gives CASSILNEQFF.

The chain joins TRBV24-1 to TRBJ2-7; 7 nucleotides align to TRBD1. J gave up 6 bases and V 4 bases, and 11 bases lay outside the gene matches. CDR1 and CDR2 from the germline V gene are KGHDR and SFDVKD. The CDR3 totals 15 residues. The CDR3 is CATSDPRQGISEQYF. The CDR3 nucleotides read TGTGCCACCAGTGACCCTAGACAGGGAATTAGCGAGCAGTACTTC.

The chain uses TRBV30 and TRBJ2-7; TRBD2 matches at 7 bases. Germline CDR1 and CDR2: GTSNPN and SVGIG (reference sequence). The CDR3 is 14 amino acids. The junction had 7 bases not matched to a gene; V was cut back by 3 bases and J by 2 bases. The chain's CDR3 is CAWSPGTNAYEQYF. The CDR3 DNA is TGTGCCTGGAGCCCCGGGACTAACGCCTACGAGCAGTACTTC.

The CDR3 bases are TGTGCCAGCAGCAGAAGACTAGGTCCCGGGGAGCTGTTTTTT. Translation gives CASSRRLGPGELFF. The V and J genes are TRBV9 and TRBJ2-2; perhaps TRBD2 as D (6 bases). Germline lookup yields CDR1 SGDLS and CDR2 YYNGEE. The V and J ends lost 4 bases and 6 bases respectively, with 13 bases between them. This CDR3 is 14 amino acids long.

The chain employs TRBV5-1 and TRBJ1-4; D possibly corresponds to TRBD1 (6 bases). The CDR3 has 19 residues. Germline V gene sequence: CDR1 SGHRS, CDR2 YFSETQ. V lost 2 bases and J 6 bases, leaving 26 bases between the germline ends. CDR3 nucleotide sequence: TGCGCCAGCAGCTTCGAGATAAGCTTCCAGGGGCATGAGGATGAAAAACTGTTTTTT. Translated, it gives CASSFEISFQGHEDEKLFF.

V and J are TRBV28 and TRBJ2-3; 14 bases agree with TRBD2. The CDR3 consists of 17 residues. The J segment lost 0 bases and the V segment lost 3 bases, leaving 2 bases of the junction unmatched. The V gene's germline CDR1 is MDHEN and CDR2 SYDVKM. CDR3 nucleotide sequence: TGTGCCAGCAGTTTTCGACTAGCGGGAGGGAGCACAGATACGCAGTATTTT. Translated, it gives CASSFRLAGGSTDTQYF. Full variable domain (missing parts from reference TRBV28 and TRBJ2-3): DVKVTQSSRYLVKRTGEKVFLECVQDMDHENMFWYRQDPGLGLRLIYFSYDVKMKEKGDIPEGYSVSREKKERFSLILESASTNQTSMYLCASSFRLAGGSTDTQYFGPGTRLTVL.

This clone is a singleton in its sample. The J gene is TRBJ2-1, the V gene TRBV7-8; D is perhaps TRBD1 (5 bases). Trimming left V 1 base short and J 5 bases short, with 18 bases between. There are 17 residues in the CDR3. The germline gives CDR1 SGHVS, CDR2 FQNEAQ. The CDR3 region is CASSLVLRDRPHNEQFF. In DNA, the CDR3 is TGTGCCAGCAGCTTAGTCCTCCGCGACAGACCCCACAATGAGCAGTTCTTC.

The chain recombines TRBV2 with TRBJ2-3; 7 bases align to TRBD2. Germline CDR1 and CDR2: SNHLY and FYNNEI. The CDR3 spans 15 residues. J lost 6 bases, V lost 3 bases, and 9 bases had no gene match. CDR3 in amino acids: CASSDFSPGGDTQYF. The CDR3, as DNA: TGTGCCAGCAGTGATTTTAGCCCCGGGGGGGATACGCAGTATTTT.

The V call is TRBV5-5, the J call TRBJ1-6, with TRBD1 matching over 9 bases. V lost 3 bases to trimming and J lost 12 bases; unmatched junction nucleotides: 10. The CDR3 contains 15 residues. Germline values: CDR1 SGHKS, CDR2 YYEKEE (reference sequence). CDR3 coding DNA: TGTGCCAGCAGCTGGACCGGGACAGGGTTCCTACCCCTCCACTTT. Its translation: CASSWTGTGFLPLHF.

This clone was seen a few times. For the CDR3, the DNA is TGTGCCAGCAGTGAACTAGGAGGTCAGCCCCAGCATTTT. Protein product: CASSELGGQPQHF. J is TRBJ1-5 and V is TRBV6-1; no reliable D call. The CDR3 is 13 residues long. Germline CDR1 is MNHNS and CDR2 is SASEGT. The V end was cut by 2 bases, the J end by 6 bases, with 8 bases between.

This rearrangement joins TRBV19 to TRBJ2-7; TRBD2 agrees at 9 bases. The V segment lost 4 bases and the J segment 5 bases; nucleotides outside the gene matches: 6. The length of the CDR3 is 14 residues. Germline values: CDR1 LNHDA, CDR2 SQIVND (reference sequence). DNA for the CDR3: TGTGCCAGTAGTAGCGGCGGGAGGGGAAACGAGCAGTACTTC. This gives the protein CASSSGGRGNEQYF. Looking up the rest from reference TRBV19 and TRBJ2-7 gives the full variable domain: DGGITQSPKYLFRKEGQNVTLSCEQNLNHDAMYWYRQDPGQGLRLIYYSQIVNDFQKGDIAEGYSVSREKKESFPLTVTSAQKNPTAFYLCASSSGGRGNEQYFGPGTRLTVT.

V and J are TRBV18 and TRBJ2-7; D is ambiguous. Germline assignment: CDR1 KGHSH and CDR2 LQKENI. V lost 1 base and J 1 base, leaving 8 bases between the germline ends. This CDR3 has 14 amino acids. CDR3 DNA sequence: TGTGCCAGCTCACCACGTGAGAGTTCCTACGAGCAGTACTTC. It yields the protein CASSPRESSYEQYF.